This T cell receptor beta chain stems from a study of T cells in Graves' hyperthyroidism and ophthalmopathy. The CDR3 totals 16 residues. Trimming at V came to 1 base and at J to 2 bases, leaving 6 bases not matched to a gene. Germline lookup yields CDR1 DFQATT and CDR2 SNEGSKA (reference sequence). Amplified regions were TCR beta CDR3 sequences from RNA transcripts. HTBI primers were employed in a first-round RT-PCR of the TCR CDR3. Using its own MiXCR run on the multiplex PCR reads, TCRdb lists one record per CDR3 protein. Among 300,000 to 350,000 distinct CDR3 sequences listed, around a fifth were seen once.

This TCR derives from a woman aged 45-59 years with Graves' hyperthyroidism. The chain recombines TRBV20-1 with TRBJ2-5; 11 bases are shared with TRBD2. The source material was blood. This CDR3 reads CSARVLAGGLQETQYF. The CDR3 region has the DNA TGCAGTGCTAGAGTTCTAGCGGGGGGACTACAAGAGACCCAGTACTTC.